This TCR beta chain was documented in a study of OX40 agonist ivuxolimab in advanced cancers. Turning to the study itself: Patients received ivuxolimab, an agonistic anti-OX40 (CD134) antibody.

Findings and limits, study-wide: The average count of expanded clones was higher among CD8+ T cells than among CD4+. There was clonal expansion of CD4+ and CD8+ blood T cells by week 6 at 0.1 to 3.0 mg/kg.

Germline V gene sequence: CDR1 SGHNT, CDR2 YYREEE (reference sequence). V lost 0 bases to trimming and J lost 0 bases, with 8 bases between them. This CDR3 is built from 15 residues. Concerning this clone: Its antigen is still unknown.

Produced via immunoSEQ multiplex PCR; TCRdb's table is partial and in-frame only. The data contain approximately 77,000 clones, about nine tenths of them singletons. The chain carries TRBV5-4 and TRBJ2-3; D is possibly TRBD1 (5 bases). Sequenced here: CD4+ or CD8+ T cells sorted from blood, sampled in a trial of the OX40 agonist ivuxolimab. The TCR sequence derives from an adult with an advanced solid tumor such as melanoma, head and neck, liver or kidney cancer. CDR3 in DNA: TGTGCCAGCAGCTTGGCCGGACAAAGCACAGATACGCAGTATTTT. It encodes CASSLAGQSTDTQYF.